The subject of this entry is one T cell receptor beta chain. The antigen remains undetermined. The record originates from a study of CD8 T cells in Susac syndrome. Study observations and caveats: As the study acknowledged, the number of individuals in its TCR sequencing and HLA analysis was relatively small.

With V trimmed by 4 bases and J by 1 base, 8 bases remained unmatched. The CDR3 has 18 residues. Germline V gene data show CDR1 as MNHEY and CDR2 as SMNVEV (reference sequence). The RNA, 0.5 to 1 ug, was put through reverse transcription using random hexamers. By means of immunoSEQ multiplex PCR, TCR beta CDR3 spanning 54 Vbeta and 13 Jbeta underwent amplification. One entry per CDR3 protein results from TCRdb running MiXCR on the immunoSEQ multiplex PCR reads. The sample has about 300,000 distinct CDR3 sequences, over 75% seen once; the top ten hold around 0.21%. The specimen was CD8+ T cells from PBMCs. This receptor was taken from a human donor with multiple sclerosis. The chain joins TRBV27 to TRBJ2-2; TRBD2 agrees at 11 bases. The CDR3 reads CASSSLAGGGWNTGELFF. DNA of the CDR3: TGTGCCAGCAGTTCCCTAGCGGGGGGAGGCTGGAACACCGGGGAGCTGTTTTTT.